One TCR beta chain is described in this entry. This entry belongs to a study of blood T cell repertoires in COVID-19. The junction had 13 bases not matched to a gene; V was cut back by 5 bases and J by 9 bases. The CDR3 extends over 16 amino acids. Germline assignment: CDR1 PRHDT and CDR2 FYEKMQ (reference sequence). Assay used: immunoSEQ multiplex PCR; TCRdb lists only in-frame clones, some missing. Of about 36,000 clones in the sample, around 80% were seen once. Material: peripheral blood. The J gene is TRBJ2-1, the V gene TRBV13, with 10 nucleotides matching TRBD2. This TCR derives from a man between 60 and 75 years old with acute or convalescent COVID-19. CDR3 protein: CASSARRLAGVGEQFF. The CDR3 nucleotides are TGTGCCAGCAGCGCGCGCAGGCTAGCGGGAGTGGGTGAGCAGTTCTTC.